Reported below is one T cell receptor beta chain. V lost 8 bases, J lost 3 bases, and 4 bases stayed unmatched. CDR1 and CDR2 from the germline V gene are MGHRA and YSYEKL. CDR3 length: 13 amino acids. This entry comes from a study of molecular identifiers for immune sequencing clone quantification. Making the bulk TCR libraries relied on previously described methods and listed TCR primers. MiXCR was run by TCRdb on the PCR reads, yielding one entry per CDR3 protein. Here the sample spans some 100,000 distinct CDR3 sequences, roughly a third being singletons. Material for sequencing was naive CD8+ T cells from blood, with Jurkat cell RNA spiked in. Documented subset: FACS-sorted CD8+CD4-CCR7+CD45RA+ naive T cells. The sequence came from a human donor in good health. Some libraries in this study had Jurkat cell RNA spiked in. The chain couples TRBV4-1 to TRBJ2-1; 7 nucleotides match TRBD1. The CDR3 is CASARQGYNEQFF. CDR3 coding DNA: TGCGCCAGCGCGAGACAGGGCTACAATGAGCAGTTCTTC.